This T cell receptor beta chain appears in the sequencing data of a study of breast tumors, draining lymph nodes, adjacent tissues. The CDR3 has 13 amino acids. Trimming took 6 bases from V and 5 from J, leaving 17 bases between them. Germline loops: CDR1 DFQATT, CDR2 SNEGSKA (reference sequence). Findings and caveats of the study: Tumor repertoires ranked between lymph nodes and nontumor tissue in diversity, with V and J gene preferences. Data fit most tumor T cells coming from lymph node, expanding in tumor.

With regard to this clonotype: Its cognate antigen is unknown.

Axillary draining lymph nodes of breast cancer patients supplied the node samples. Using its own MiXCR run on the multiplex PCR reads, TCRdb lists one record per CDR3 protein. Among nearly 200,000 distinct CDR3 sequences listed, roughly 31% were seen once. The sequencing input was axillary lymph node tissue. This chain connects TRBV20-1 to TRBJ2-7; a weak D match, TRBD2 (7 bases). This clonotype was sampled from a female donor with breast cancer. Some clones in this sample may be carry-over from other donors' samples. This CDR3 is CSAPGEGLNEQYF. In DNA form, the CDR3 reads TGCAGTGCCCCAGGGGAGGGCCTGAACGAGCAGTACTTC.